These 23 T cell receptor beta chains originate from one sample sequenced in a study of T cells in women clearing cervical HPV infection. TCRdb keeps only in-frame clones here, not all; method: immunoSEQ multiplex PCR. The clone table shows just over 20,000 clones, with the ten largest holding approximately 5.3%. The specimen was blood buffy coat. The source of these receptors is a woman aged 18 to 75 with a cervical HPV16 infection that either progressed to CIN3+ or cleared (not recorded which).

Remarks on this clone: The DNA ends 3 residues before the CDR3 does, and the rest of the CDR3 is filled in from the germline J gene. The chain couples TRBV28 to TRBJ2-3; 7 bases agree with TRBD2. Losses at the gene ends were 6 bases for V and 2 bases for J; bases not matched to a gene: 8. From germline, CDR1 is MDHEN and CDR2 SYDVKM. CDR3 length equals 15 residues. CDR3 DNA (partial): TGTGCCAGCAGCCGAGCGGGGACCGTCACAGATACG. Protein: CASSRAGTVTDT. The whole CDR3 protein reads CASSRAGTVTDTQYF.

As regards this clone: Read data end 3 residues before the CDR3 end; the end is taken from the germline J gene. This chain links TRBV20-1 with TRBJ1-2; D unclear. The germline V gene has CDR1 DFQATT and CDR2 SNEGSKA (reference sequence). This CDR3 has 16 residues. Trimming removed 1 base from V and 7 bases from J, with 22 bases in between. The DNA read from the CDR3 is TGCAGTGCTAGAGTTCATGGGCCGCCGGTCATAAGTGGC. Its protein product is CSARVHGPPVISG. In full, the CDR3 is CSARVHGPPVISGYTF.

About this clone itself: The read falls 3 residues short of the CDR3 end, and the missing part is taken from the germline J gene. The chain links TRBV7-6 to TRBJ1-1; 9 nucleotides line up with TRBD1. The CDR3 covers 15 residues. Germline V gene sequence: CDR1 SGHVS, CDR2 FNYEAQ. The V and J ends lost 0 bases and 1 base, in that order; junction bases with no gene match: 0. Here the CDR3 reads CASSLAGQGNTEAFF. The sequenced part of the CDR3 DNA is TGTGCCAGCAGCTTAGCGGGACAGGGGAACACTGAA.

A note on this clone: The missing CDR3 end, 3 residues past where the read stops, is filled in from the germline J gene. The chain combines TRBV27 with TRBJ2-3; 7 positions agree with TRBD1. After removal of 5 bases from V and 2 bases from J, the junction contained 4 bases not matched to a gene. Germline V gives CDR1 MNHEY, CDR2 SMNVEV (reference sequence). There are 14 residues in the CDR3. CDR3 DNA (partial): TGTGCCAGCAGTAGGGGACAGCACACAGATACG. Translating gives CASSRGQHTDT. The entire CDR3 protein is CASSRGQHTDTQYF.

This CDR3 reads CASSEKQVISSYNSPLFF. CDR3 bases read: TGCGCCAGCAGTGAGAAGCAGGTTATAAGCTCCTATAATTCACCA. The chain combines TRBV10-1 with TRBJ1-4; D is unclear. The read finishes 3 residues shy of the CDR3 end, and the germline J gene is used to complete it. This CDR3 spans 18 amino acids. Germline-derived CDR1 and CDR2 are WNHNN and SYGVQD (reference sequence).

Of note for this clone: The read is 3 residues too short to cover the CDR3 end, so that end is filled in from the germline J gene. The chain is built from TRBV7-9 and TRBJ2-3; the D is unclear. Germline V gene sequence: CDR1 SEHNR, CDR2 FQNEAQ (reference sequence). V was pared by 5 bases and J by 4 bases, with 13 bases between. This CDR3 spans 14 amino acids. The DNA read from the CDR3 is TGTGCCAGCAGCGCTAGTAGCCGGGCAGATACG. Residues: CASSASSRADT. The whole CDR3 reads CASSASSRADTQYF.

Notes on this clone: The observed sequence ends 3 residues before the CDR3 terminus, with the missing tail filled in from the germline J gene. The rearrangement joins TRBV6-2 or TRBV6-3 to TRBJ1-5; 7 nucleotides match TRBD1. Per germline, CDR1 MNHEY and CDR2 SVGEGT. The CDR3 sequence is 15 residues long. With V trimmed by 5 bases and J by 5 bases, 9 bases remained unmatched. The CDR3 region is CASSPHRDSDQPQHF. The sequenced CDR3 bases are TGTGCCAGCAGTCCACACCGGGACAGCGATCAGCCC.

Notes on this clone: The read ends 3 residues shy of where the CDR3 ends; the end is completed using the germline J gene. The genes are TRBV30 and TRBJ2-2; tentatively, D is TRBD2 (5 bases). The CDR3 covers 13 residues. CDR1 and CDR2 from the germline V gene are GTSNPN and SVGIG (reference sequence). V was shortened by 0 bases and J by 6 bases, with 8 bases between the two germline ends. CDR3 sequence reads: CAWSVLSAGELFF. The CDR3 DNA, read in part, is TGTGCCTGGAGTGTACTTAGCGCCGGGGAG.

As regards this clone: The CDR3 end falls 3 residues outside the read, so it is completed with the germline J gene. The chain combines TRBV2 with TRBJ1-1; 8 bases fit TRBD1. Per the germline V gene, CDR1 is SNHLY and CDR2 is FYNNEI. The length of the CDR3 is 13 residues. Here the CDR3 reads CASIRDRHEKAFF. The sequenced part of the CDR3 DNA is TGTGCCAGCATCCGGGACAGGCATGAAAAA.

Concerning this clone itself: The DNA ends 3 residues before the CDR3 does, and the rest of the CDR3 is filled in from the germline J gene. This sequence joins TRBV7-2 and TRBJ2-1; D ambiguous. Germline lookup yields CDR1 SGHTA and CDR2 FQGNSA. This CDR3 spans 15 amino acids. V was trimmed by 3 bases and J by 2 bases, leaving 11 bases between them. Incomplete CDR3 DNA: TGTGCCAGCAGCTTTTCCCCCAGTGCCTACAATGAG. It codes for CASSFSPSAYNE. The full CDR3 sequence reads CASSFSPSAYNEQFF.

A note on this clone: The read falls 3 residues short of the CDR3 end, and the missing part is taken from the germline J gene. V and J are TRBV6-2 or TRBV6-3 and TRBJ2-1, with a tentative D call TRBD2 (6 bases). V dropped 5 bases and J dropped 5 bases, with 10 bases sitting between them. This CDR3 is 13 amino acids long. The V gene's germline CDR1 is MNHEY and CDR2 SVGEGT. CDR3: CASSGGAHNEQFF. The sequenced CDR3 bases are TGTGCCAGCAGTGGAGGGGCCCACAATGAG.

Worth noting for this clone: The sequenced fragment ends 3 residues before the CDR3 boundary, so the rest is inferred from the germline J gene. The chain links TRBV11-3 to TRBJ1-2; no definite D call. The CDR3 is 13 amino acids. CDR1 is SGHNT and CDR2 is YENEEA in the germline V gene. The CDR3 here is CASSLSRWNDYTF. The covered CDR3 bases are TGTGCCAGCAGCTTATCTAGATGGAATGAC.

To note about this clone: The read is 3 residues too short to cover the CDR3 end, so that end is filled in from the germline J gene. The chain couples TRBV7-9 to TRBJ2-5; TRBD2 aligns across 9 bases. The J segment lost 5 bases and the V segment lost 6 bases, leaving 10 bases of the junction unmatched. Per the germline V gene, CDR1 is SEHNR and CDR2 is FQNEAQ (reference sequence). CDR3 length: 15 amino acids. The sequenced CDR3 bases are TGTGCCAGCAGACCGACTAGCGGATCCGGGGAGACC. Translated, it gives CASRPTSGSGET. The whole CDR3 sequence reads CASRPTSGSGETQYF. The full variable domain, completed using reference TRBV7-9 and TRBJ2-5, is DTGVSQNPRHKITKRGQNVTFRCDPISEHNRLYWYRQTLGQGPEFLTYFQNEAQLEKSRLLSDRFSAERPKGSFSTLEIQRTEQGDSAMYLCASRPTSGSGETQYFGPGTRLLVL.

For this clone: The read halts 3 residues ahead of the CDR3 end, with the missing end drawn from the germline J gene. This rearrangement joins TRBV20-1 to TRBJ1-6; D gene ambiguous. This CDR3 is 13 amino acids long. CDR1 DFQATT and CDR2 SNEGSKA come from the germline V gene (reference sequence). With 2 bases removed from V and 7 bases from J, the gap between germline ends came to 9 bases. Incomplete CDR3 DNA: TGCAGTGCTAGAAGGGTAGGGAATTCACCC. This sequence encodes CSARRVGNSP. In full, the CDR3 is CSARRVGNSPLHF.

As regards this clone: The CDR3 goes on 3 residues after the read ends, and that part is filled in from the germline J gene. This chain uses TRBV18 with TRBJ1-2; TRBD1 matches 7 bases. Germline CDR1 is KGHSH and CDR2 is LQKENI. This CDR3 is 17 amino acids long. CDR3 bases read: TGTGCCAGCTCACCACGTTCAGGCCGGGACAGTACCTACGAC. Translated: CASSPRSGRDSTYD. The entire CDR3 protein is CASSPRSGRDSTYDYTF.

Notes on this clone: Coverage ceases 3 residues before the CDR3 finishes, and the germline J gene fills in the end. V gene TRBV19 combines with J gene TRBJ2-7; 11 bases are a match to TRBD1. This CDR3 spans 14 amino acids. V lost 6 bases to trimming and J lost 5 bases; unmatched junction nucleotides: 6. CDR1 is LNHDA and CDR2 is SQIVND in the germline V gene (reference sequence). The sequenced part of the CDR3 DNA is TGTGCCAGTAGACGGACAGGGGGCGACGACGAG. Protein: CASRRTGGDDE. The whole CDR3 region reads CASRRTGGDDEQYF.

The sequenced part of the CDR3 DNA is TGTGCCAGCAGCCCGGGGGGGAAAGAGTACGAC. It is translated as CASSPGGKEYD. The whole CDR3 sequence is CASSPGGKEYDYTF. V and J are TRBV7-6 and TRBJ1-2, with D possibly being TRBD1 (5 bases). The CDR3 end falls 3 residues outside the read, so it is completed with the germline J gene. Per the germline V gene, CDR1 is SGHVS and CDR2 is FNYEAQ. This CDR3 region has 14 residues.

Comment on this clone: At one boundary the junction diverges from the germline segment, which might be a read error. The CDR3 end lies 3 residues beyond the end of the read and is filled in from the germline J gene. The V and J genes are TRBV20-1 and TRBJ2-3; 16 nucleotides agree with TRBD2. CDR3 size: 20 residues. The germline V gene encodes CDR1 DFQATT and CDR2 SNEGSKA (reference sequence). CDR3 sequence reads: CRAPKPGLAGGITSTDTQYF. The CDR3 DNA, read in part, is TGCCGTGCTCCGAAACCGGGACTAGCGGGGGGGATCACTAGCACAGATACG.

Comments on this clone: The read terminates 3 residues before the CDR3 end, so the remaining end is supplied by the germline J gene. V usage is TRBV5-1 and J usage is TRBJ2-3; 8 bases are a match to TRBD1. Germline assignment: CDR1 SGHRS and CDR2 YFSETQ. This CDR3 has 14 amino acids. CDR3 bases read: TGCGCCAGCAGCTTAGACAGGGGACGTGAGACG. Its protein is CASSLDRGRET. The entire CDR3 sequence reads CASSLDRGRETQYF.

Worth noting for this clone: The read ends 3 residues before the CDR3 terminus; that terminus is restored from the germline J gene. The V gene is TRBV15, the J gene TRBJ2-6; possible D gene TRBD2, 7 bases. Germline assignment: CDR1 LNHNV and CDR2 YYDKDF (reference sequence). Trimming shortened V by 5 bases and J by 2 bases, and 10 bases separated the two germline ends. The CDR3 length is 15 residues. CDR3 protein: CATSLGGAGANVLTF. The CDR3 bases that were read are TGTGCCACCAGCTTAGGGGGGGCTGGGGCCAACGTC.

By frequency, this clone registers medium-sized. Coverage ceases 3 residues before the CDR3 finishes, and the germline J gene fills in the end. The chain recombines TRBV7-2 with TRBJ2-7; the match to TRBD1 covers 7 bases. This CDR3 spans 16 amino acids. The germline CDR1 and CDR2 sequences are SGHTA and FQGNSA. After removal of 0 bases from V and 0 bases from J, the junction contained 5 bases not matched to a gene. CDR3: CASSLASTGTSYEQYF. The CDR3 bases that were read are TGTGCCAGCAGCTTAGCCTCGACAGGGACCTCCTACGAG. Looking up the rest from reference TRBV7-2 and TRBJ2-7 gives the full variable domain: GAGVSQSPSNKVTEKGKDVELRCDPISGHTALYWYRQSLGQGLEFLIYFQGNSAPDKSGLPSDRFSAERTGGSVSTLTIQRTQQEDSAVYLCASSLASTGTSYEQYFGPGTRLTVT.

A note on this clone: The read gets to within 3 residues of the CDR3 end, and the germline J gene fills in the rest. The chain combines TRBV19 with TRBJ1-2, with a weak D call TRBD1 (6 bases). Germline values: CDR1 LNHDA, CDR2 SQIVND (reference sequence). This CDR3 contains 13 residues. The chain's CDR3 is CATQWRGGDDYTF. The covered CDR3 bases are TGTGCCACCCAGTGGCGCGGGGGCGATGAC.

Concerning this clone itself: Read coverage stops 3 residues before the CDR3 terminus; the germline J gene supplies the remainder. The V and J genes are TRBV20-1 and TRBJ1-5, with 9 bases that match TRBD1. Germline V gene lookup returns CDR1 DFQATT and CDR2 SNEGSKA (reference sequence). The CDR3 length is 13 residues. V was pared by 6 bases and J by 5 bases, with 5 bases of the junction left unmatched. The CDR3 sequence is CSAQGQGYQPQHF. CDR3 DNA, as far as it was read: TGCAGTGCGCAGGGACAGGGCTATCAGCCC.